Below are 27 T cell receptor beta chains sequenced from a single sample in a study of identical twins. TCRdb re-derived calls from the 5' RACE reads in MiXCR, one entry per CDR3 protein. The table shows 450,000 to 650,000 distinct CDR3 sequences, with over 8.5% occurring only once. A further study also used this sample, focusing on yellow fever vaccine responses in identical twins.

Material for sequencing was PBMCs. All receptors come from a woman aged 18-35 years in good health.

This clonotype came up many times. The CDR3: CASSKSWGRGIPGELFF. CDR3 coding DNA: TGTGCCAGCAGTAAATCGTGGGGTAGAGGGATCCCCGGGGAGCTGTTTTTT. The chain carries TRBV28 and TRBJ2-2; TRBD2 is a possible D gene (5 bases). V was cut by 5 bases and J by 6 bases, with 22 bases left in between. The CDR3 length is 17 residues. From germline, CDR1 is MDHEN and CDR2 SYDVKM.

This clonotype was counted many times. The V call is TRBV15, the J call TRBJ1-1; TRBD1 matches at 8 bases. This CDR3 is 14 amino acids long. Germline V gene lookup returns CDR1 LNHNV and CDR2 YYDKDF (reference sequence). The ends lost 3 bases at V and 5 bases at J; junction bases unmatched: 5. Here the CDR3 DNA reads TGTGCCACCAGCAGCGGACAGGGTTCAACTGAAGCTTTCTTT. Its protein is CATSSGQGSTEAFF.

This clonotype was observed many times. The chain couples TRBV29-1 to TRBJ2-2; 7 positions match TRBD1. CDR1 is SQVTM, CDR2 ANQGSEA, per germline. V was clipped by 7 bases and J by 4 bases; unmatched bases: 6. This CDR3 has 13 amino acids. For the CDR3, the DNA is TGCAGCGAACGGGACAGAGCCACCGGGGAGCTGTTTTTT. Its translation: CSERDRATGELFF.

This clonotype was counted many times. This chain uses TRBV12-5 with TRBJ2-7; D is unresolved. CDR1 is LGHNT and CDR2 is FRNRAP in the germline V gene. V was trimmed by 3 bases and J by 0 bases, leaving 3 bases between them. There are 12 residues in the CDR3. This CDR3 is CASGLGSYEQYF. DNA for the CDR3: TGTGCTAGTGGTTTAGGCTCCTACGAGCAGTACTTC.

The chain carries TRBV7-8 and TRBJ1-6, with D perhaps TRBD1 (6 bases). Trimming removed 1 base from V and 9 bases from J, with 13 bases in between. Germline CDR1 SGHVS, CDR2 FQNEAQ. The CDR3 is 15 residues long. The CDR3, as DNA: TGTGCCAGCAGCTTAGAGGGGGAAGGATTTTCACCCCTCCACTTT. It specifies CASSLEGEGFSPLHF.

This clonotype occurred a few times. The chain recombines TRBV7-2 with TRBJ1-2, with 7 nucleotides matching TRBD1. The CDR3 has 13 amino acids. The V gene end was trimmed by 4 bases and the J gene end by 6 bases; junction bases not matched to a gene: 5. Germline assignment: CDR1 SGHTA and CDR2 FQGNSA. CDR3 in amino acids: CASSYRGADGYTF. The DNA of the CDR3 is TGTGCCAGCAGCTACAGGGGAGCGGATGGCTACACCTTC.

This clonotype showed up many times. V is TRBV3-1 and J is TRBJ2-1; the match to TRBD2 covers 9 bases. J was trimmed by 7 bases and V by 4 bases; bases with no gene match: 23. This CDR3 comprises 20 residues. Germline loops: CDR1 LGHDT, CDR2 YNNKEL (reference sequence). CDR3 DNA sequence: TGTGCCAGCAGCCGAAAACCCCGGAGGGCGGGAGGGCCGGAAGGGAATGAGCAGTTCTTC. This gives the protein CASSRKPRRAGGPEGNEQFF.

This clonotype occurred a few times. CDR3 DNA sequence: TGTGCCGGACTCGCGGCCCATAGCCAAAGCTCCTACAATGAGCAGTTCTTC. It is translated as CAGLAAHSQSSYNEQFF. V is TRBV19 and J is TRBJ2-1; the D gene is possibly TRBD2 (5 bases). The V end lost 11 bases, the J end lost 0 bases, and 23 bases lay between the germline ends. The CDR3 has 17 amino acids. CDR1 LNHDA and CDR2 SQIVND come from the germline V gene (reference sequence).

This clonotype was picked up a small number of times. V usage is TRBV20-1 and J usage is TRBJ2-3; 7 bases fit TRBD2. With V trimmed by 6 bases and J by 6 bases, 12 bases remained unmatched. Germline values: CDR1 DFQATT, CDR2 SNEGSKA (reference sequence). The CDR3 is made up of 14 amino acids. The CDR3 spells CSAGGRGSADTQYF. The CDR3 DNA reads TGCAGTGCCGGAGGGAGGGGTAGTGCGGATACGCAGTATTTT.

This clonotype was seen a handful of times. The chain couples TRBV20-1 to TRBJ2-1; 8 bases align to TRBD2. Germline CDR1 reads DFQATT; CDR2 reads SNEGSKA (reference sequence). V lost 1 base and J lost 5; bases outside the gene matches: 7. This CDR3 spans 15 amino acids. As DNA, the CDR3 is TGCAGTGCTAGAGCAGGGCGGGGGGCCAACAATGAGCAGTTCTTC. Amino acid sequence: CSARAGRGANNEQFF.

This clonotype was seen more than once but under ten times. V usage is TRBV14 and J usage is TRBJ2-2; no firm D call. The CDR3 is 13 residues long. Germline V CDR1 and CDR2: SGHDN, FVKESK. The ends were cut back, 5 bases at V and 3 bases at J, with 7 bases in the middle. CDR3 in amino acids: CASSSQYTGELFF. In DNA, the CDR3 is TGTGCCAGCAGCTCACAGTACACCGGGGAGCTGTTTTTT.

This clonotype was found a few times. This sequence joins TRBV20-1 and TRBJ2-7; D is perhaps TRBD1 (5 bases). The CDR3 contains 13 residues. CDR1 is DFQATT, CDR2 SNEGSKA, per germline (reference sequence). V lost 1 base and J 2 bases, leaving 9 bases between the germline ends. The CDR3 spells CSARGGKAYEQYF. The CDR3 DNA reads TGCAGTGCTAGAGGGGGCAAAGCCTACGAGCAGTACTTC.

The chain has TRBV24-1 and TRBJ2-2, with D uncertain. The CDR3 totals 12 residues. V was pared by 1 base and J by 12 bases, with 8 bases between. Germline CDR1 is KGHDR and CDR2 is SFDVKD. CDR3 sequence (DNA): TGTGCCACCAGTGATTTCCCGCCGAAGCTGTTTTTT. As protein: CATSDFPPKLFF.

This clonotype was observed a few times. The rearrangement uses TRBV20-1 and TRBJ1-1; TRBD1 agrees at 8 bases. V was pared by 3 bases and J by 5 bases, with 8 bases of the junction left unmatched. Germline V gene data show CDR1 as DFQATT and CDR2 as SNEGSKA (reference sequence). The CDR3 spans 14 residues. Here the CDR3 DNA reads TGCAGTGCTAGGGGGGGGACAGGCGGGACTGAAGCTTTCTTT. It translates to CSARGGTGGTEAFF.

This clonotype has ten or more counts. The chain couples TRBV6-1 to TRBJ1-2; TRBD1 aligns across 8 bases. The length of the CDR3 is 13 residues. Germline CDR1 and CDR2: MNHNS and SASEGT. V shed 6 bases, J shed 8 bases, and the junction held 8 bases outside the gene matches. The CDR3: CASSLSGGRGYTF. The CDR3 nucleotides read TGTGCCAGCAGCCTTTCAGGGGGCAGGGGCTACACCTTC.

This clonotype showed up just a few times. The rearrangement joins TRBV14 to TRBJ1-6; D is undetermined. CDR1 is SGHDN, CDR2 FVKESK, per germline. The CDR3 is 13 amino acids. Trimming removed 4 bases at V and 7 bases at J, with 8 bases between. Here the CDR3 reads CASSPPRNSPLHF. The CDR3 region has the DNA TGTGCCAGCAGCCCCCCCAGGAATTCACCCCTCCACTTT.

This clonotype has a count of ten or more. The chain recombines TRBV7-2 with TRBJ2-1; unclear D gene. The germline CDR1 and CDR2 sequences are SGHTA and FQGNSA. The V gene lost 0 bases and the J gene lost 7 bases, with 7 bases spanning the gap. CDR3 size: 13 residues. This CDR3 is CASSLALENEQFF. The CDR3 coding sequence is TGTGCCAGCAGCTTAGCGTTGGAGAATGAGCAGTTCTTC.

The genes are TRBV10-3 and TRBJ2-5; 12 bases are a match to TRBD2. Trimming took 5 bases from V and 3 from J; bases not matched to a gene: 16. The CDR3 has 19 amino acids. The germline CDR1 and CDR2 sequences are ENHRY and SYGVKD. CDR3 sequence: CAISLRLAGGPSPKETQYF. CDR3 coding DNA: TGTGCCATCAGTTTGCGGCTAGCGGGAGGGCCATCCCCCAAAGAGACCCAGTACTTC.

V usage is TRBV29-1 and J usage is TRBJ2-2; D is unclear. V lost 4 bases, J lost 2 bases, and 20 bases lay in between. The CDR3 sequence is 17 residues long. CDR1 is SQVTM, CDR2 ANQGSEA, per germline. The CDR3 coding sequence is TGCAGCGTTGTCTTCCCCCCCCAATCCCAAAACACCGGGGAGCTGTTTTTT. Translated, it gives CSVVFPPQSQNTGELFF.

Only a few counts were recorded for this clonotype. This rearrangement joins TRBV20-1 to TRBJ2-3; TRBD2 matches 9 bases. This CDR3 contains 19 residues. V gave up 0 bases and J gave up 1 base; unmatched junction bases: 14. Germline CDR1 DFQATT, CDR2 SNEGSKA (reference sequence). The DNA for the CDR3 is TGCAGTGCTAGAGATAGTATAAAGGGACTAGCATCGGGCACAGATACGCAGTATTTT. The encoded protein is CSARDSIKGLASGTDTQYF.

This clonotype was detected a few times. The rearrangement uses TRBV11-3 and TRBJ2-1; TRBD2 matches at 9 bases. The CDR3 is 15 amino acids. Per germline, CDR1 SGHNT and CDR2 YENEEA. The J segment lost 6 bases and the V segment lost 5 bases, leaving 8 bases of the junction unmatched. The CDR3 here is CASSQDSGSVNEQFF. The CDR3 DNA follows: TGTGCCAGCAGCCAAGATAGCGGGAGTGTCAATGAGCAGTTCTTC.

The sample holds a few counts of this clonotype. The chain carries TRBV6-1 and TRBJ2-1, with 11 bases matching TRBD2. The V gene end was trimmed by 6 bases and the J gene end by 5 bases; junction bases not matched to a gene: 3. This CDR3 spans 14 amino acids. Germline assignment: CDR1 MNHNS and CDR2 SASEGT. CDR3 coding DNA: TGTGCCAGCAGGGGGGGACTAGCGGACAATGAGCAGTTCTTC. It yields the protein CASRGGLADNEQFF.

The rearrangement uses TRBV29-1 and TRBJ2-7; 7 positions agree with TRBD1. The CDR3 consists of 17 residues. The V segment lost 0 bases and the J segment 0 bases; nucleotides outside the gene matches: 11. Germline V gene data show CDR1 as SQVTM and CDR2 as ANQGSEA. In DNA form, the CDR3 reads TGCAGCGTTGAAGACGGGTTGGGGACAGCCGACTCCTACGAGCAGTACTTC. This codes for CSVEDGLGTADSYEQYF.

The chain has TRBV7-9 and TRBJ2-2, with 7 bases identical to TRBD2. The CDR3 consists of 16 residues. Germline V gives CDR1 SEHNR, CDR2 FQNEAQ (reference sequence). Germline trimming cut 3 bases from V and 6 bases from J; bases unmatched to any gene: 10. For the CDR3, the DNA is TGTGCCAGCAGCTTCCTGCGCGGGGGTGAAGCCGGGGAGCTGTTTTTT. It yields the protein CASSFLRGGEAGELFF. Full variable domain (outside the CDR3, taken from reference TRBV7-9 and TRBJ2-2): DTGVSQNPRHKITKRGQNVTFRCDPISEHNRLYWYRQTLGQGPEFLTYFQNEAQLEKSRLLSDRFSAERPKGSFSTLEIQRTEQGDSAMYLCASSFLRGGEAGELFFGEGSRLTVL.

The gene calls are TRBV6-1 and TRBJ2-1; D is ambiguous. The germline CDR1 and CDR2 sequences are MNHNS and SASEGT. The germline V and J ends were trimmed by 7 bases and 15 bases, with 22 bases remaining between them. The CDR3 consists of 13 residues. The CDR3: CASKVSEWGKGFF. The CDR3, as DNA: TGTGCCAGCAAGGTCTCTGAGTGGGGTAAGGGGTTCTTC.

This clonotype was detected only a few times. The chain combines TRBV27 with TRBJ2-5; D perhaps matches TRBD2 (6 bases). V was clipped by 4 bases and J by 7 bases, with 16 bases between them. CDR3 length: 14 amino acids. Looked up from germline, CDR1 is MNHEY and CDR2 is SMNVEV (reference sequence). CDR3 DNA: TGTGCCAGCAGTTGGTCGGGAGCCTTTGGGACCCAGTACTTC. Protein product: CASSWSGAFGTQYF.

The rearrangement uses TRBV5-6 and TRBJ2-7, with D possibly being TRBD1 (6 bases). The V gene lost 7 bases and the J gene lost 3 bases, with 20 bases spanning the gap. The CDR3 contains 15 residues. CDR1 and CDR2 from the germline V gene are SGHDT and YYEEEE. The CDR3 DNA reads TGTGCCAGCGGGGAAACTGGGGGCACCATCTACGAGCAGTACTTC. Protein sequence: CASGETGGTIYEQYF.